This TCR beta chain was retrieved from a study of blood T cell repertoires in COVID-19 (dated by TCRdb to the early 2020s). Regarding the study in general: Samples from collaborators originated in the United States, Italy and Spain and spanned both the acute and convalescent phases of COVID-19. The material from the prospective study consisted of cDNA or gDNA derived from T cells, B-cell-depleted T cells, or PBMCs. Subjects who had been exposed to COVID-19, were actively infected with it, or had recovered from it provided the deeply sampled blood TCRbeta repertoires that made up the dataset. The repertoires were released in a freely available public database meant as a resource for research on the immune response to SARS-CoV-2. Samples came from the ongoing ImmuneRACE study (first 160 participants) plus 1,254 subjects from 6 global collaborators. A de-identified subject ID, COVID-19 status, age in years and sex were almost always included in the sample metadata. HLA class I and class II types, where available, came from metadata supplied by the sample provider rather than from assay-based typing.

About this clone itself: The antigen this receptor binds is unknown. Within one base of it there is no much larger clone, and no base qualities were kept.

V has 0 bases trimmed and J has 3 bases trimmed; junction bases matching no gene number 2. The germline V gene specifies SGHRS as CDR1 and YFSETQ as CDR2. Counted from cysteine to phenylalanine, this CDR3 has 15 amino acids. The DNA shown is the 45-base CDR3, in frame from base 1. Results the study describes overall, beyond this receptor: Clinical and demographic metadata were provided uncurated, with the amount varying by source and participant.

The immunoSEQ Assay, a bias-controlled multiplex PCR, was used to amplify TCRbeta CDR3 regions from genomic DNA. The study's own analysis went as follows. Within the assay, amplification of reference gene primers was used to estimate how many nucleated cells each sample contained. To quantify the absolute abundance of each unique TCRbeta CDR3 rearrangement, sequence reads were collapsed and filtered. For each sample, productive Simpson clonality was calculated by taking the square root of Simpson's diversity index across productive rearrangements. TCRdb limited this immuneACCESS table to in-frame rearrangements with V and J called. A share of clones is missing; checked studies link under half to unresolved V genes, and the rest is unexplained. V and J calls and clone size are those listed in that table; D and trimming were worked out from the DNA. Recorded for this sample are around 250,000 clones; approximately 83% of them occurred a single time. About 3% of the sample lies in the top ten.

In the prospective study, participants were about 18 to 95 years old, resided in about two dozen geographic areas of the United States, and were enrolled through a virtual design. In the prospective study, cohorts were assigned on the basis of participant-reported clinical history obtained from a screening survey and a study questionnaire. For ImmuneRACE Cohort 3, a participant was defined as recovered based on two consecutive negative NP/OP PCR tests, clearance by a healthcare professional, or resolution of symptoms. In the prospective study, mobile phlebotomists collected whole blood, serum and a nasopharyngeal or oropharyngeal swab from each participant. Participants in the prospective study had the option to provide additional blood draws and questionnaires over a roughly two-month period. Before DNA extraction, blood samples from the prospective study were shipped at room temperature or frozen.

Sequencing was performed on PBMCs or T cells enriched from blood (not recorded which). This TCR derives from a man aged 50-59 years who had recovered from COVID-19. This receptor chain uses TRBV5-1 and TRBJ2-5; 10 bases in the middle match TRBD2. The nucleotides read TGCGCCAGCAGCTTGGTGCTAGCGGGGGAAGAGACCCAGTACTTC. Its coded protein is CASSLVLAGEETQYF.